What follows are 19 T cell receptor beta chains derived from one specimen sequenced in a study of CD4 and CD8 cells across lung adenocarcinoma regions. Each CDR3 protein is one row after TCRdb ran MiXCR on the PCR reads. The table lists around 20,000 distinct CDR3 sequences, 40% to 60% of them singletons, with 30% to 40% in the top ten. Sample: CD8+ T cells from the margin of a lung tumor. These receptors were collected from a male donor with lung adenocarcinoma. The CD4 and CD8 labels of this study may be unreliable.

The rearrangement joins TRBV27 to TRBJ2-4; maybe TRBD1 (6 bases). Trimming took off 5 bases at V and 0 bases at J, with 11 bases between the two ends. Germline loops: CDR1 MNHEY, CDR2 SMNVEV (reference sequence). The CDR3 sequence is 15 residues long. Here the CDR3 DNA reads TGTGCCAGCAGTGGGACACAGGTAGCCAAAAACATTCAGTACTTC. It yields the protein CASSGTQVAKNIQYF.

Relative to its sample, this clonotype is medium-sized (0.01 to 0.1%). The gene calls are TRBV25-1 and TRBJ2-5; tentative D call: TRBD2 (6 bases). Per germline, CDR1 MGHDK and CDR2 SYGVNS. The ends were cut back, 0 bases at V and 0 bases at J, with 8 bases in the middle. The CDR3 is made up of 15 amino acids. The CDR3 loop is CASSEYGGYQETQYF. As DNA, the CDR3 is TGTGCCAGCAGTGAATATGGGGGGTACCAAGAGACCCAGTACTTC.

This clonotype occurred a few times. The gene calls are TRBV6-5 and TRBJ2-1; D is perhaps TRBD1 (6 bases). TRBJ2-7 explains the end of the DNA better; the J call may be wrong. The CDR3 runs to 12 residues. Per the germline V gene, CDR1 is MNHEY and CDR2 is SVGAGI. The CDR3 reads CASSLTGGEQYF. In DNA form, the CDR3 reads TGTGCCAGCAGTTTGACAGGTGGTGAGCAGTACTTC.

On this clonotype itself: The junction departs from the called germline gene at one end, perhaps through a read error. The gene calls are TRBV6-1 and TRBJ2-3; no clear D. CDR3 length: 17 amino acids. Germline CDR1 is MNHNS and CDR2 is SASEGT. The CDR3 coding sequence is TGTGCCAGCAGTGCTACCTCCGCAGGCGGCGAGCCAGATACGCAGTACTTT. It translates to CASSATSAGGEPDTQYF.

Worth noting for this clonotype: The junction shows a germline mismatch at one end, possibly a read error. The chain employs TRBV6-1 and TRBJ2-3; possible D gene TRBD2, 7 bases. Looked up from germline, CDR1 is MNHNS and CDR2 is SASEGT. The CDR3 has 14 residues. CDR3 sequence reads: CARRTGGGTETQYF. Written as DNA, the CDR3 is TGTGCGAGGAGGACGGGCGGGGGCACAGAGACGCAGTATTTT.

The V gene is TRBV12-3 or TRBV12-4, the J gene TRBJ1-6; 7 positions agree with TRBD1. The CDR3 extends over 15 amino acids. V shed 1 base and J 6 bases; nucleotides not matched to a gene: 3. The CDR3 is CASSLGGTANSPLHF. Here the CDR3 DNA reads TGTGCCAGCAGTTTAGGGGGGACAGCTAATTCACCCCTCCACTTT.

This clonotype came up a few times. V and J are TRBV7-2 and TRBJ2-6; no clear D. The CDR3 consists of 15 residues. In germline, CDR1 is SGHTA, CDR2 FQGNSA. The V end was cut by 4 bases, the J end by 1 base, with 8 bases between. Here the CDR3 reads CASSSTGSGANVLTF. In nucleotides, the CDR3 is TGTGCCAGCAGCTCTACGGGTTCTGGGGCCAACGTCCTGACTTTC.

The chain has TRBV10-2 and TRBJ2-1; unclear D gene. The J call may be incorrect, as the DNA end agrees better with TRBJ2-7. There are 14 residues in the CDR3. Germline V gene lookup returns CDR1 WSHSY and CDR2 SAAADI. CDR3 sequence (DNA): TGCGCCAGCATGGGTTTGGGAAGCTCCTACGAGCAGTACTTC. Translation: CASMGLGSSYEQYF.

This clonotype was observed a few times. This chain links TRBV6-1 with TRBJ2-3; D tentatively reads TRBD1 or TRBD2 (6 bases each). Trimming stripped 0 bases from V and 9 bases from J, with 19 bases between. CDR3 length: 16 amino acids. Germline CDR1 and CDR2: MNHNS and SASEGT. The CDR3 sequence is CASSEAGTGARDTQYF. The DNA of the CDR3 is TGTGCCAGCAGTGAAGCCGGGACGGGGGCTAGAGACACGCAGTATTTT.

This clonotype has ten or more counts. The V call is TRBV4-1, the J call TRBJ1-2; 7 bases are a match to TRBD1. V dropped 3 bases and J dropped 2; count of bases not matched to a gene: 3. Germline values: CDR1 MGHRA, CDR2 YSYEKL. The CDR3 covers 14 residues. The CDR3 bases are TGCGCCAGCAGCCACCAGGGGGTAAACTATGGCTACACCTTC. Translation: CASSHQGVNYGYTF.

This clonotype came up a few times. This may stem from a read error, because a much larger clone lies one nucleotide away. The V call is TRBV10-3, the J call TRBJ2-1; possibly TRBD1 or TRBD2 for D (5 bases each). The germline V and J ends were trimmed by 2 bases and 13 bases, with 15 bases remaining between them. The CDR3 extends over 13 amino acids. CDR1 is ENHRY, CDR2 SYGVKD, per germline. The CDR3 protein is CAISEGGGETQFF. As DNA, the CDR3 is TGTGCCATCAGTGAGGGGGGTGGAGAGACCCAGTTCTTC.

This chain joins TRBV6-1 and TRBJ1-1; D remains unclear. There are 14 residues in the CDR3. Trimming left V 6 bases short and J 5 bases short, with 16 bases between. The V gene's germline CDR1 is MNHNS and CDR2 SASEGT. The CDR3 reads CASRKMGGKTEAFF. The DNA of the CDR3 is TGTGCCAGCAGAAAAATGGGAGGGAAGACTGAAGCTTTCTTT.

Remarks on this clonotype: One base away lies a much larger clone, so this may be a sequencing read error. This chain connects TRBV28 to TRBJ2-5; 10 nucleotides line up with TRBD2. Trimming at V came to 2 bases and at J to 11 bases, leaving 17 bases not matched to a gene. Germline V gene lookup returns CDR1 MDHEN and CDR2 SYDVKM. This CDR3 comprises 17 residues. The CDR3 bases are TGTGCCAGCAGTTTAGAGGTTGCTAGCGGGGGTTTAGGGGAGCAGTACTTC. Translation gives CASSLEVASGGLGEQYF.

Concerning this clonotype: An end of the junction does not agree with germline; a read error may underlie this. The chain couples TRBV28 to TRBJ2-4, with D perhaps TRBD1 or TRBD2 (5 bases each). Germline CDR1 and CDR2: MDHEN and SYDVKM. The CDR3 length is 16 residues. The chain's CDR3 is CASSVEGLCATNMQYF. The CDR3 DNA reads TGTGCGAGCAGCGTTGAGGGGCTGTGCGCCACAAACATGCAGTACTTC.

To note about this clonotype: Germline and junction disagree at one end, which may indicate a read error. The chain recombines TRBV15 with TRBJ2-5, with D possibly TRBD2 on 6 matching bases. The CDR3 is 15 residues long. Germline loops: CDR1 LNHNV, CDR2 YYDKDF (reference sequence). This CDR3 is CATRRGGTPQETQYF. CDR3 sequence (DNA): TGTGCCACCAGGAGAGGCGGGACGCCGCAAGAGACCCAGTACTTC.

This clonotype was observed a few times. The V gene is TRBV25-1, the J gene TRBJ2-3; no definite D call. V gave up 6 bases and J gave up 6 bases, with 10 bases separating them. Germline V CDR1 and CDR2: MGHDK, SYGVNS. The CDR3 runs to 12 residues. This CDR3 reads CASSLLGDTQYF. In DNA form, the CDR3 reads TGTGCCAGCAGCCTCCTCGGGGATACGCAGTATTTT.

Points on this clonotype: Mismatch with germline at one junction end may stem from a read error. The genes are TRBV10-1 and TRBJ2-3, with D possibly matching TRBD1 (7 bases). The CDR3 length is 14 residues. The V gene's germline CDR1 is WNHNN and CDR2 SYGVQD (reference sequence). This chain's CDR3 is CGSSGDSGTNTQYF. CDR3 sequence (DNA): TGCGGCAGCTCGGGGGACAGTGGCACAAATACTCAGTATTTT.

This clonotype was seen just once. V and J are TRBV10-3 and TRBJ2-1; D not resolved. The assigned J gene may be wrong: the sequence end matches TRBJ2-7 better. Germline CDR1 and CDR2: ENHRY and SYGVKD. CDR3 size: 11 residues. In DNA form, the CDR3 reads TGTGCCATCAGTGATGGGAATGAGCAGTACTTC. Translated: CAISDGNEQYF.

Worth noting for this clonotype: A junction boundary mismatches the germline segment, possibly from a read error. The chain links TRBV6-1 to TRBJ2-3; 8 bases are a match to TRBD1. Germline loops: CDR1 MNHNS, CDR2 SASEGT. This CDR3 is built from 15 residues. CDR3 loop: CGRGPGGSDTDTQYF. The CDR3 DNA reads TGTGGCAGGGGTCCAGGGGGCTCGGACACAGATACGCAGTATTTC.